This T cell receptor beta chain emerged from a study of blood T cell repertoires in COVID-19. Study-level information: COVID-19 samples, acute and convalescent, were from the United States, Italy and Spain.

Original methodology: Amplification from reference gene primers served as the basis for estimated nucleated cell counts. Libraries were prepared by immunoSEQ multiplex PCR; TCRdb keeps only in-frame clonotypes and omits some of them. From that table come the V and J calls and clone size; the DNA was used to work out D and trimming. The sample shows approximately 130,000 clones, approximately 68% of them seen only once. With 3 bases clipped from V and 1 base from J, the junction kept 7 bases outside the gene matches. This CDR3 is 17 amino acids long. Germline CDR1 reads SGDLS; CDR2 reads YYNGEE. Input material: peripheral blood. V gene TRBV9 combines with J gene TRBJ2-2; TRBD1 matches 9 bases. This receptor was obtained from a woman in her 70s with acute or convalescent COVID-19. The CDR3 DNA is TGTGCCAGCAGCGACCTCCGGGACAGGGTGAACACCGGGGAGCTGTTTTTT. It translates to CASSDLRDRVNTGELFF.